The rows below give T cell receptor beta chains drawn from one sample of a study of blood T cell repertoires in COVID-19. Measured with immunoSEQ multiplex PCR; TCRdb has only the in-frame clones, and not every one. The repertoire consists of some 250,000 clones, with roughly 88% occurring once and the leading ten covering around 0.8%. Specimen: peripheral blood. The receptors shown here come from a woman in her 30s with acute or convalescent COVID-19. Both conserved end residues are trimmed from each CDR3.

V: TRBV5-6
J: TRBJ2-5
CDR3: ASSPGTQETQY

V: TRBV29-1
J: TRBJ2-3
CDR3: SVEDLAGGTDTQY

V: TRBV24-1
J: TRBJ2-5
CDR3: ATSDSEGGETQY

V: TRBV11-2
J: TRBJ2-7
CDR3: ASSFDRPYEQY

V: TRBV3-1/TRBV3-2
J: TRBJ2-5
CDR3: ASSRGLAGGQQETQY

V: TRBV19
J: TRBJ2-7
CDR3: ASSPGDSYEQY

V: TRBV7-9
J: TRBJ2-6
CDR3: AKRVSGANVLT

V: TRBV12-5
J: TRBJ2-3
CDR3: ASGFGQGITDTQY

V: TRBV7-2
J: TRBJ2-7
CDR3: ASSFRDTYEQY

V: TRBV14
J: TRBJ2-5
CDR3: ASSHKNRGTLQETQY

V: TRBV6-2/TRBV6-3
J: TRBJ1-1
CDR3: ASSFPGGTEAF

V: TRBV5-4
J: TRBJ2-2
CDR3: ASSPTGTGNTGELF

V: TRBV15
J: TRBJ1-6
CDR3: ATSRDPGYNSPLH

V: TRBV6-5
J: TRBJ1-6
CDR3: ASSLDRSSSPLH

V: TRBV27
J: TRBJ2-3
CDR3: ASRRTYQRTDTQY

V: TRBV4-3
J: TRBJ2-1
CDR3: ASSQSNYGEEF

V: TRBV19
J: TRBJ2-3
CDR3: ASPSWPIPGDTQY

V: TRBV3-1/TRBV3-2
J: TRBJ2-7
CDR3: ASSQDTGAGSYEQY

V: TRBV4-2
J: TRBJ2-1
CDR3: ASSLGLGSDNEQF

V: TRBV19
J: TRBJ2-3
CDR3: ASSPRQGRTDTQY

V: TRBV5-1
J: TRBJ2-5
CDR3: ASSESDRGGETQY

V: TRBV20-1
J: TRBJ1-6
CDR3: SASKGQIYNSPLH

V: TRBV30
J: TRBJ1-3
CDR3: AWSGTGAPKNTIY

V: TRBV20-1
J: TRBJ2-1
CDR3: SASALAGGIGYNEQF

V: TRBV10-2
J: TRBJ2-2
CDR3: ASSESGGANTGELF

V: TRBV19
J: TRBJ2-2
CDR3: ASSIWTSGTGELF

V: TRBV7-3
J: TRBJ2-3
CDR3: ASSLKGGSGTDTQY

V: TRBV27
J: TRBJ2-1
CDR3: ASSLSGRALIYNEQF

V: TRBV28
J: TRBJ2-5
CDR3: ASSPIRQGVQETQY

V: TRBV7-2
J: TRBJ2-1
CDR3: ASSLTGLAGGYNEQF

V: TRBV5-1
J: TRBJ2-1
CDR3: ASSSGLYNEQF

V: TRBV30
J: TRBJ1-2
CDR3: ACGGGQGLYGYT

V: TRBV10-1
J: TRBJ1-1
CDR3: ASRKTQNTEAF

V: TRBV2
J: TRBJ2-3
CDR3: ASRASGADTQY

V: TRBV18
J: TRBJ1-4
CDR3: ASSPLGTGKEKLF

V: TRBV19
J: TRBJ2-7
CDR3: ASKGTSLSYEQY

V: TRBV29-1
J: TRBJ1-2
CDR3: SAPLNEGYT

V: TRBV5-4
J: TRBJ2-7
CDR3: ASSTGLAGAYEQY

V: TRBV18
J: TRBJ1-4
CDR3: ASSQTGANEKLF

V: TRBV5-6
J: TRBJ1-4
CDR3: ASSFVDRGGEKLF

V: TRBV4-3
J: TRBJ2-7
CDR3: ASSHRLSGRINSYEQY

V: TRBV6-5
J: TRBJ2-7
CDR3: ASSYVQGPYEQY

V: TRBV3-1/TRBV3-2
J: TRBJ1-5
CDR3: ASSHLRTNPNQPQH

V: TRBV15
J: TRBJ2-7
CDR3: ATRLAGGTSYEQY

V: TRBV19
J: TRBJ2-7
CDR3: ASSISEINSYEQY

V: TRBV27
J: TRBJ2-7
CDR3: ASSSVYEQY

V: TRBV11-3
J: TRBJ2-2
CDR3: ASSLDLDSGELF

V: TRBV19
J: TRBJ1-2
CDR3: ASSIPRTERYGYT